The clone carrying this T cell receptor (beta chain) has just a few counts. What it binds is unknown. This sample is drawn from a study of a mutant IDH1 vaccine in newly diagnosed glioma. About the research overall: There were eight vaccinations for patients, given in weeks 1, 3, 5, 7, 11, 15, 19 and 23. Investigators started vaccination 4-6 weeks after radiotherapy alone, or with temozolomide cycles. Treated patients had a mean age of approximately 40 years and an approximately 62% male, 37.5% female split. Beforehand, treatment had been radiotherapy, temozolomide, or both; the majority received both.

Regarding time point: week 5, during vaccination. The vaccine gave 300 ug of a 20-mer mutant IDH1 peptide subcutaneously per dose. The CDR3 is 14 amino acids. CDR1 and CDR2 (germline): ENHRY, SYGVKD. J lost 3 bases, V lost 3 bases, and 0 bases had no gene match. Assay used: immunoSEQ multiplex PCR; TCRdb lists only in-frame clones, some missing. This sample carries over 50,000 clones, around 89% of them seen once, and the ten largest clones take about 4.6%. The rearrangement links TRBV10-3 to TRBJ2-2; 8 bases are a match to TRBD2. The material was PBMCs, obtained from a glioma patient whose treatment included an IDH1 peptide vaccine. This clonotype originated in a woman aged 40 to 55 with glioma. The CDR3 DNA is TGTGCCATCAGTGACGGGGGGGACACCGGGGAGCTGTTTTTT. Its protein product is CAISDGGDTGELFF.